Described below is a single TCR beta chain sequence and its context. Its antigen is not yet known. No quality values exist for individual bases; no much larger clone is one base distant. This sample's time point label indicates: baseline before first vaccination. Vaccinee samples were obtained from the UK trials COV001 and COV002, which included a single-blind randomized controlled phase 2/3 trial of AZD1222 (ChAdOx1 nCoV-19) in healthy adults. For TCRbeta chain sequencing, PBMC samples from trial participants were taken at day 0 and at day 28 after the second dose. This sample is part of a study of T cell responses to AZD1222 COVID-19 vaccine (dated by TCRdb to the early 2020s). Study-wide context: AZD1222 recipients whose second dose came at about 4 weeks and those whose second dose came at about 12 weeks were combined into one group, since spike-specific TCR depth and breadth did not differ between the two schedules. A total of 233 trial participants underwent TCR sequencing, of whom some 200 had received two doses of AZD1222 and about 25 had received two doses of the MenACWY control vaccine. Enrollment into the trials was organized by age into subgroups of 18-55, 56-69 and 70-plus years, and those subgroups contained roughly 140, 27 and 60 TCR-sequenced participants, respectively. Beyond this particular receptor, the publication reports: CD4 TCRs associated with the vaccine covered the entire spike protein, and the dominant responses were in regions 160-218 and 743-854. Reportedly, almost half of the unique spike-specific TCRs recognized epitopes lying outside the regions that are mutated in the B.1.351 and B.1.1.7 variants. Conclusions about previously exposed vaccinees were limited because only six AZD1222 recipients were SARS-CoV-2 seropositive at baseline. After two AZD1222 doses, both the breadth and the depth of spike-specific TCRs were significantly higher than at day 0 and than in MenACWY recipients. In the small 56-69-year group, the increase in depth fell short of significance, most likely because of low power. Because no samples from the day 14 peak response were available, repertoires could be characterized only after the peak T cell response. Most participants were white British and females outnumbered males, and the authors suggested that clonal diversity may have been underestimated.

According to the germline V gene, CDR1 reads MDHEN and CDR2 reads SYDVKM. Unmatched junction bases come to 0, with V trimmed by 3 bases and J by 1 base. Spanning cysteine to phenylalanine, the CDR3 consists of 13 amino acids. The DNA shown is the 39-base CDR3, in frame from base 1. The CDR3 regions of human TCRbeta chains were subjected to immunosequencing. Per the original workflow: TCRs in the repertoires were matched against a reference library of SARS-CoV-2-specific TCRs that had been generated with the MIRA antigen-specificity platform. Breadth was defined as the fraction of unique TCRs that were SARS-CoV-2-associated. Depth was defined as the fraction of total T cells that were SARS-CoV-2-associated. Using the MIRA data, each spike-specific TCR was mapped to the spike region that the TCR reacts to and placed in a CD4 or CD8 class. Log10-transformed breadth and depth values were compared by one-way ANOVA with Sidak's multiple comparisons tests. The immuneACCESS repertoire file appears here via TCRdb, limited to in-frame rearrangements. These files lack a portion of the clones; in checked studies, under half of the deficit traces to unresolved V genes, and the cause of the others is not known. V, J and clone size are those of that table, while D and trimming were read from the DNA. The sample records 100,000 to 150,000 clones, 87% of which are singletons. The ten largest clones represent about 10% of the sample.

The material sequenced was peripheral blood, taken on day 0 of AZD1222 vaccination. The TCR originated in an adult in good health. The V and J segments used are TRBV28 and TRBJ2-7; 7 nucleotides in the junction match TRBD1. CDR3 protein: CASSLGQSYEQYF. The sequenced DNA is TGTGCCAGCAGTTTGGGACAGTCCTACGAGCAGTACTTC.